Listed below are T cell receptor beta chains from one sample, sequenced in a study of HIV-infected patients and healthy controls. TCRdb redid the calling of the 5' RACE reads with MiXCR, one entry per CDR3 protein. In the table there are about 6,000 distinct CDR3 sequences, 8.8% of which are singletons. Source: blood, taken during antiretroviral therapy. These receptors were collected from an adult with HIV infection. Both conserved end residues are part of each CDR3. Fields, in order: D gene, clone size, J gene, V gene, CDR3 protein, CDR3 DNA. The D gene is left open where the match is weak. The size entry is marked missing in some rows and otherwise reads once, few, many or a size class.

>NA|few|TRBJ1-1|TRBV5-1
CASSLVTSRTEAFF
TGCGCCAGCAGCTTGGTAACTTCTCGCACTGAAGCTTTCTTT
>NA|many|TRBJ2-2|TRBV7-8
CASSSFATYNTGELFF
TGTGCCAGCAGCTCCTTCGCTACTTATAACACCGGGGAGCTGTTTTTT
>NA|many|TRBJ2-7|TRBV6-5
CASSYRRWTYEQYF
TGTGCCAGCAGTTACCGACGGTGGACCTACGAGCAGTACTTC
>TRBD1|NA|TRBJ1-1|TRBV29-1
CSVRGDRARGAFF
TGCAGCGTGCGAGGCGACAGGGCGAGAGGAGCTTTCTTT
>NA|few|TRBJ1-1|TRBV18
CASTAGTQLTEAFF
TGTGCCAGTACAGCCGGGACCCAGTTAACTGAAGCTTTCTTT
>NA|medium-sized|TRBJ1-1|TRBV7-2
CASSPQGRAFF
TGTGCCAGCAGCCCCCAAGGTAGAGCTTTCTTT
>NA|many|TRBJ1-1|TRBV19
CASSISPGQNTEAFF
TGTGCCAGTAGTATAAGCCCTGGTCAGAACACTGAAGCTTTCTTT
>NA|many|TRBJ1-1|TRBV2
CASSEGPNTEAFF
TGTGCCAGCAGTGAAGGACCGAACACTGAAGCTTTCTTT
>NA|NA|TRBJ1-1|TRBV20-1
CSARDSGVTEAFF
TGCAGTGCTAGGGACAGCGGCGTCACTGAAGCTTTCTTT
>NA|many|TRBJ1-1|TRBV19
CASSIAAWGEAFF
TGTGCCAGTAGTATAGCTGCTTGGGGTGAAGCTTTCTTT
>NA|few|TRBJ2-4|TRBV19
CASSPRDAIQYF
TGTGCCAGTAGTCCGAGAGATGCCATTCAGTACTTC
>TRBD2|many|TRBJ2-3|TRBV5-4
CASSYGLADTDTQYF
TGTGCCAGCAGCTACGGACTAGCGGACACAGATACGCAGTATTTT
>TRBD2|many|TRBJ2-1|TRBV20-1
CSAAQSGRWGGEQFF
TGCAGTGCCGCCCAAAGCGGGAGGTGGGGCGGTGAGCAGTTCTTC
>NA|medium-sized|TRBJ1-1|TRBV6-1
CASSESLQGGAEAFF
TGTGCCAGCAGTGAATCACTACAGGGAGGGGCTGAAGCTTTCTTT
>NA|many|TRBJ2-3|TRBV6-6
CASSPDSGSTDTQYF
TGTGCCAGCAGTCCAGATAGCGGTAGCACAGATACGCAGTATTTT
>NA|NA|TRBJ1-1|TRBV19
CASSRGGTPNTEAFF
TGTGCCAGTAGCCGGGGGGGGACACCGAACACTGAAGCTTTCTTT
>NA|medium-sized|TRBJ1-5|TRBV20-1
CSARDRAGPQHF
TGCAGTGCTAGAGATCGGGCAGGGCCCCAGCATTTT
>TRBD1|large|TRBJ2-7|TRBV10-3
CAISERSAGTGEGNEQYF
TGTGCCATCAGTGAACGTTCAGCTGGGACAGGGGAAGGCAACGAGCAGTACTTC
>NA|medium-sized|TRBJ1-1|TRBV20-1
CSATFPFNTEAFF
TGCAGTGCTACTTTTCCCTTCAACACTGAAGCTTTCTTT
>NA|medium-sized|TRBJ2-3|TRBV28
CASSPRGPADTQYF
TGTGCCAGCAGCCCGCGGGGGCCGGCCGATACGCAGTATTTT
>TRBD1|medium-sized|TRBJ1-1|TRBV29-1
CSVGTGIGTEAFF
TGCAGCGTTGGGACAGGGATTGGGACTGAAGCTTTCTTT
>NA|medium-sized|TRBJ2-3|TRBV30
CAWSSWRTDTQYF
TGTGCCTGGAGCTCCTGGAGAACAGATACGCAGTATTTT
>NA|many|TRBJ1-5|TRBV20-1
CSASPRGGADQPQHF
TGCAGTGCTAGTCCTCGAGGAGGGGCTGATCAGCCCCAGCATTTT
>NA|many|TRBJ1-1|TRBV12-3/TRBV12-4
CASAWEDTEAFF
TGTGCCAGCGCCTGGGAGGACACTGAAGCTTTCTTT
>NA|NA|TRBJ2-7|TRBV7-2
CASSSRPVYEQYF
TGTGCCAGCAGCTCCAGGCCGGTCTACGAGCAGTACTTC
>NA|medium-sized|TRBJ2-3|TRBV6-5
CASSYRGFRADTQYF
TGTGCCAGCAGTTACCGAGGGTTCCGGGCGGATACGCAGTATTTT
>TRBD1|few|TRBJ2-7|TRBV6-1
CASSERQGAPGEQYF
TGTGCCAGCAGTGAGAGACAGGGGGCGCCGGGCGAGCAGTACTTC
>NA|medium-sized|TRBJ2-4|TRBV28
CASSTIRGNIQYF
TGTGCCAGCAGTACCATCAGGGGTAACATTCAGTACTTC
>TRBD2|medium-sized|TRBJ2-1|TRBV2
CASSGTSGSPVEQFF
TGTGCCAGCAGTGGAACTAGCGGGAGTCCTGTTGAGCAGTTCTTC
>TRBD2|many|TRBJ2-1|TRBV5-5
CASSSTGTSGDGSSYNEQFF
TGTGCCAGCAGCTCTACCGGGACTAGCGGAGACGGGAGCTCCTACAATGAGCAGTTCTTC